These T cell receptor beta chains were read from a single sample in a study of T-cell memory formation after mild COVID-19. TCRdb fed the 5' RACE reads into MiXCR, producing one record per CDR3 protein. The table has around 440,000 distinct CDR3 sequences, about 20% seen once. The sequencing input was PBMCs or a T cell subset sorted from them (not recorded which). The receptors come from an adult woman who had mild COVID-19 (a few samples of this study predate the infection). Cell type and time point are not known. CDR3s include the opening cysteine and the closing phenylalanine or tryptophan. The D gene is left open where the match is weak. Clone sizes are given selectively: once, few, many, or a class where the clone is expanded.

cdr3_length: 15; d_call: TRBD1; j_call: TRBJ2-7; v_call: TRBV7-8; clone_size: few; cdr3_nt: TGTGCCAGCAGCACACCGGGACAGGGGGCCTACGAGCAGTACTTC; cdr3_aa: CASSTPGQGAYEQYF
cdr3_length: 15; d_call: TRBD1; j_call: TRBJ2-5; v_call: TRBV7-7; clone_size: .; cdr3_nt: TGTGCTAGCAGCTTAGGTCTAGGGGGCGGCGAGACCCAGTACTTC; cdr3_aa: CASSLGLGGGETQYF
cdr3_length: 14; d_call: TRBD1; j_call: TRBJ2-7; v_call: TRBV12-3/TRBV12-4; clone_size: many; cdr3_nt: TGTGCCAGCAGTCCGGGACAGGGAACCTACGAGCAGTACTTC; cdr3_aa: CASSPGQGTYEQYF
cdr3_length: 12; d_call: .; j_call: TRBJ2-7; v_call: TRBV6-5; clone_size: few; cdr3_nt: TGTGCCAGCACCACAGGACCCTACGAGCAGTACTTC; cdr3_aa: CASTTGPYEQYF
cdr3_length: 13; d_call: .; j_call: TRBJ1-1; v_call: TRBV7-3; clone_size: few; cdr3_nt: TGTGCCAGCAGCCCCCCGGAGGCAGGGATCGCTTTCTTT; cdr3_aa: CASSPPEAGIAFF
cdr3_length: 14; d_call: TRBD2; j_call: TRBJ2-1; v_call: TRBV12-3/TRBV12-4; clone_size: many; cdr3_nt: TGTGCCAGCAGACTAGCGGGGATTATCAATGAGCAGTTCTTC; cdr3_aa: CASRLAGIINEQFF
cdr3_length: 15; d_call: .; j_call: TRBJ2-3; v_call: TRBV5-1; clone_size: .; cdr3_nt: TGCGCCAGCAGATCGACAGGAGACCGCACAGATACGCAGTATTTT; cdr3_aa: CASRSTGDRTDTQYF
cdr3_length: 15; d_call: TRBD1; j_call: TRBJ2-3; v_call: TRBV27; clone_size: few; cdr3_nt: TGTGCCAGTGCGTTTGAGGGACAGGACACAGATACGCAGTATTTT; cdr3_aa: CASAFEGQDTDTQYF
cdr3_length: 15; d_call: .; j_call: TRBJ2-1; v_call: TRBV4-1; clone_size: .; cdr3_nt: TGCGCCAGCAGCCAGATTACAAGCTCCTACAATGAGCAGTTCTTC; cdr3_aa: CASSQITSSYNEQFF
cdr3_length: 12; d_call: .; j_call: TRBJ2-7; v_call: TRBV7-8; clone_size: .; cdr3_nt: TGTGCCAGCAGGGAAGGACCCACCGAGCAGTACTTC; cdr3_aa: CASREGPTEQYF
cdr3_length: 15; d_call: .; j_call: TRBJ2-3; v_call: TRBV24-1; clone_size: .; cdr3_nt: TGTGCCACCAGTGAAACCAGGGACAGCACAGATACGCAGTATTTT; cdr3_aa: CATSETRDSTDTQYF
cdr3_length: 17; d_call: TRBD2; j_call: TRBJ2-1; v_call: TRBV14; clone_size: few; cdr3_nt: TGTGCCAGCAGCGGACTAAGCGGGGGGTATTCCTACAATGAGCAGTTCTTC; cdr3_aa: CASSGLSGGYSYNEQFF
cdr3_length: 13; d_call: .; j_call: TRBJ1-1; v_call: TRBV3-1; clone_size: few; cdr3_nt: TGTGCCAGCAGCCAAGCACCGAACACTGAAGCTTTCTTT; cdr3_aa: CASSQAPNTEAFF
cdr3_length: 14; d_call: TRBD2; j_call: TRBJ2-7; v_call: TRBV11-3; clone_size: few; cdr3_nt: TGTGCCAGCAGCTCGGGAGGGGGGCACTACGAGCAGTACTTC; cdr3_aa: CASSSGGGHYEQYF
cdr3_length: 16; d_call: TRBD1; j_call: TRBJ2-4; v_call: TRBV7-2; clone_size: .; cdr3_nt: TGTGCCAGCAGTCATTATTACGGGACAGGGTTCCCCATTCAGTACTTC; cdr3_aa: CASSHYYGTGFPIQYF
cdr3_length: 17; d_call: TRBD1; j_call: TRBJ1-1; v_call: TRBV3-1; clone_size: .; cdr3_nt: TGTGCCAGCACCCAAGGGTACCGACAGGGTTTGAGCACTGAAGCTTTCTTT; cdr3_aa: CASTQGYRQGLSTEAFF
cdr3_length: 13; d_call: .; j_call: TRBJ2-2; v_call: TRBV19; clone_size: few; cdr3_nt: TGTGCCAGTAGTATTACGGGGTCCGGGGAGCTGTTTTTT; cdr3_aa: CASSITGSGELFF
cdr3_length: 16; d_call: TRBD2; j_call: TRBJ2-3; v_call: TRBV6-1; clone_size: few; cdr3_nt: TGTGCCAGCAGTGACTCGACTAGCGGGGTGAAAGATACGCAGTATTTT; cdr3_aa: CASSDSTSGVKDTQYF
cdr3_length: 15; d_call: .; j_call: TRBJ2-7; v_call: TRBV14; clone_size: few; cdr3_nt: TGTGCCAGCAGCCTCCGGGACGGCAAGACCTACGAGCAGTACTTC; cdr3_aa: CASSLRDGKTYEQYF
cdr3_length: 13; d_call: .; j_call: TRBJ2-3; v_call: TRBV12-3/TRBV12-4; clone_size: .; cdr3_nt: TGTGCCATCATAGCCGAGGCTTCAGATACGCAGTATTTT; cdr3_aa: CAIIAEASDTQYF
cdr3_length: 14; d_call: TRBD1; j_call: TRBJ1-1; v_call: TRBV7-9; clone_size: .; cdr3_nt: TGTGCCAGCAGCCCGGGACAGGGGCTTAGTGAAGCTTTCTTT; cdr3_aa: CASSPGQGLSEAFF
cdr3_length: 13; d_call: TRBD1; j_call: TRBJ1-1; v_call: TRBV7-9; clone_size: few; cdr3_nt: TGTGCCAGCAGCACCCTTGACAGGGGGGAAGCTTTCTTT; cdr3_aa: CASSTLDRGEAFF
cdr3_length: 14; d_call: .; j_call: TRBJ2-5; v_call: TRBV6-5; clone_size: .; cdr3_nt: TGTGCCAGCAGGACTGGGGCTCTACAAGAGACCCAGTACTTC; cdr3_aa: CASRTGALQETQYF
cdr3_length: 15; d_call: .; j_call: TRBJ2-3; v_call: TRBV7-9; clone_size: many; cdr3_nt: TGTGCCAGCAGCTTAGTGGGGACTCTCACAGATACGCAGTATTTT; cdr3_aa: CASSLVGTLTDTQYF
cdr3_length: 15; d_call: TRBD2; j_call: TRBJ2-1; v_call: TRBV7-2; clone_size: medium-sized; cdr3_nt: TGCGCCAGCAGCTTGAGCGGGAGCTCCTACAATGAGCAGTTCTTC; cdr3_aa: CASSLSGSSYNEQFF
cdr3_length: 15; d_call: .; j_call: TRBJ1-6; v_call: TRBV4-2; clone_size: many; cdr3_nt: TGTGCCAGCAGCCAAGGGCAGGGCAATAATTCACCCCTCCACTTT; cdr3_aa: CASSQGQGNNSPLHF
cdr3_length: 14; d_call: .; j_call: TRBJ1-2; v_call: TRBV6-1; clone_size: few; cdr3_nt: TGTGCCAGCAGTGAAGCGCTCAGGGACTATGGCTACACCTTC; cdr3_aa: CASSEALRDYGYTF
cdr3_length: 15; d_call: TRBD1; j_call: TRBJ2-3; v_call: TRBV12-3/TRBV12-4; clone_size: .; cdr3_nt: TGTGCCAGCAGCGCGACAGGGATTCGGACAGATACGCAGTATTTT; cdr3_aa: CASSATGIRTDTQYF
cdr3_length: 13; d_call: .; j_call: TRBJ1-1; v_call: TRBV7-9; clone_size: few; cdr3_nt: TGTGCCAGCAGCTTCGGGGCAGGCTCTGAAGCTTTCTTT; cdr3_aa: CASSFGAGSEAFF